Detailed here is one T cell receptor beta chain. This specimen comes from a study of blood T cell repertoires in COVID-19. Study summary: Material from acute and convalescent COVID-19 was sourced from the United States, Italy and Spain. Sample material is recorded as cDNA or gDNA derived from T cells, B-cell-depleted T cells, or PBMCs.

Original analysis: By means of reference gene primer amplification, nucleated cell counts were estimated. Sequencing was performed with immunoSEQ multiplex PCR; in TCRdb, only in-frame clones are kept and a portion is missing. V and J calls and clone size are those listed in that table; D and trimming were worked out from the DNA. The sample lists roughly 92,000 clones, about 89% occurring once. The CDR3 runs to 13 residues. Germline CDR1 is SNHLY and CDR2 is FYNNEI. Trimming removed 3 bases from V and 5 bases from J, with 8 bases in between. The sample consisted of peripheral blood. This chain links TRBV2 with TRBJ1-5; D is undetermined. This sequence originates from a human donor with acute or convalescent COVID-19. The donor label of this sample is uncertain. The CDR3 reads CASSENQYQPQHF. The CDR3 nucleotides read TGTGCCAGCAGTGAGAACCAGTATCAGCCCCAGCATTTT.